These 10 T cell receptor beta chains were sequenced from one sample in a study of T-cell memory formation after mild COVID-19. TCRdb reprocessed the 5' RACE reads via MiXCR and lists one record per CDR3 protein. The sample carries 550,000 to 700,000 distinct CDR3 sequences, 17% recorded once. Sequenced input: PBMCs or a T cell subset sorted from them (not recorded which). The receptor source for this set is an adult woman who had mild COVID-19 (a few samples of this study predate the infection). Cell type and time point are not known.

The chain recombines TRBV6-5 with TRBJ1-1; TRBD1 aligns across 8 bases. This CDR3 region has 16 residues. J was trimmed by 1 base and V by 6 bases; bases with no gene match: 10. The germline gives CDR1 MNHEY, CDR2 SVGAGI. In DNA, the CDR3 is TGTGCCAGCAGGCCACCGACAGGGGAAGCGAACACTGAAGCTTTCTTT. Its translation is CASRPPTGEANTEAFF.

This clonotype occurred a few times. The gene calls are TRBV7-2 and TRBJ2-3, with TRBD2 matching over 9 bases. The germline CDR1 and CDR2 sequences are SGHTA and FQGNSA. The CDR3 covers 17 residues. Trimming took 4 bases from V and 4 from J; bases not matched to a gene: 12. CDR3 residues: CASSWDLSGGLSDTQYF. The CDR3 DNA sequence: TGTGCCAGCAGCTGGGATCTCAGCGGGGGGCTCTCAGATACGCAGTATTTT.

This clonotype was counted between two and nine times. The chain is built from TRBV20-1 and TRBJ1-1, with no clear D. The V and J ends lost 3 bases and 7 bases respectively, with 18 bases between them. The CDR3 is 14 amino acids. Germline V lookup: CDR1 DFQATT, CDR2 SNEGSKA (reference sequence). The CDR3 protein is CSARSPGGNFEAFF. The CDR3 DNA reads as TGCAGTGCTAGGTCCCCGGGTGGAAACTTTGAAGCTTTCTTT.

This clonotype was detected many times. The chain has TRBV15 and TRBJ2-1; TRBD2 agrees at 10 bases. The CDR3 is 18 residues long. CDR1 and CDR2 (germline): LNHNV, YYDKDF (reference sequence). The J segment lost 0 bases and the V segment lost 3 bases, leaving 8 bases of the junction unmatched. CDR3 amino acids: CATSRVSGLAVSYNEQFF. The CDR3 DNA is TGTGCCACCAGCAGGGTTTCCGGACTAGCGGTCTCCTACAATGAGCAGTTCTTC.

This clonotype was found a few times. The chain uses TRBV6-1 and TRBJ2-7; the D gene is possibly TRBD1 (5 bases). V lost 5 bases and J lost 3, with 14 bases in between. The CDR3 has 14 residues. Germline V lookup: CDR1 MNHNS, CDR2 SASEGT. The CDR3 here is CASSQRGFHYEQYF. CDR3 sequence (DNA): TGTGCCAGCAGTCAAAGGGGCTTCCACTACGAGCAGTACTTC.

This clonotype has just a few counts. V is TRBV12-3 or TRBV12-4 and J is TRBJ1-1; the D gene is possibly TRBD1 (5 bases). Trimming removed 2 bases from V and 11 bases from J, with 15 bases in between. The CDR3 covers 13 residues. The CDR3 region is CASSLRGNPRAFF. The CDR3 region has the DNA TGTGCCAGCAGTTTAAGGGGCAACCCGAGGGCTTTCTTT.

The chain joins TRBV12-3 or TRBV12-4 to TRBJ1-2; tentative D call: TRBD1 (5 bases). The CDR3 runs to 13 residues. The V gene lost 7 bases and the J gene lost 7 bases, with 16 bases spanning the gap. The DNA for the CDR3 is TGTGCCAGCACCCTTGGAGGGGTTGGTGGCTACACCTTC. This encodes CASTLGGVGGYTF.

In this sample, this clonotype turned up a few times. This chain links TRBV27 with TRBJ2-2; 9 nucleotides agree with TRBD1. The junction had 3 bases not matched to a gene; V was cut back by 7 bases and J by 3 bases. In germline, CDR1 is MNHEY, CDR2 SMNVEV (reference sequence). The CDR3 is 14 amino acids. CDR3 DNA sequence: TGTGCCAGCAAGGGACAGGGATACACCGGGGAGCTGTTTTTT. This translates into CASKGQGYTGELFF.

This clonotype was seen more than once but under ten times. The rearrangement uses TRBV2 and TRBJ1-1; D ambiguous. Per the germline V gene, CDR1 is SNHLY and CDR2 is FYNNEI. The CDR3 runs to 13 residues. V lost 2 bases to trimming and J lost 5 bases, with 9 bases between them. CDR3 sequence: CASSESGVTEAFF. CDR3 DNA sequence: TGTGCCAGCAGTGAATCCGGGGTAACTGAAGCTTTCTTT. The variable domain in full, with the rest retrieved from reference TRBV2 and TRBJ1-1, is EPEVTQTPSHQVTQMGQEVILRCVPISNHLYFYWYRQILGQKVEFLVSFYNNEISEKSEIFDDQFSVERPDGSNFTLKIRSTKLEDSAMYFCASSESGVTEAFFGQGTRLTVV.

This clonotype has a handful of counts. V gene TRBV4-3 combines with J gene TRBJ1-1, with D tentatively TRBD1 (5 bases). This CDR3 has 16 residues. V dropped 4 bases and J dropped 1 base, with 16 bases sitting between them. Germline CDR1 is LGHNA and CDR2 is YSLEER. In nucleotides, the CDR3 is TGCGCCAGCAGCCCCCGGACGGGACTCAAGAACACTGAAGCTTTCTTT. This translates into CASSPRTGLKNTEAFF.